These 2 T cell receptor beta chains share one sample of origin, sequenced in a study of CD8 T cells in ankylosing spondylitis. Overall study findings and caveats: Ankylosing spondylitis blood appeared to be characterized by a TCR beta motif of 8 or 9 highly homologous variants.

TCRdb fed the 5' RACE reads into MiXCR, producing one record per CDR3 protein. This table holds approximately 500,000 distinct CDR3 sequences, about 13% found once. These TCRs' antigens remain unknown. Sequencing was performed on blood, either unsorted or a sorted T cell fraction (not recorded which). The receptor set was obtained from a male donor with ankylosing spondylitis.

The rearrangement uses TRBV15 and TRBJ1-2; D not resolved. The CDR3 covers 14 residues. Trimming took off 1 base at V and 2 bases at J, with 8 bases between the two ends. CDR1 LNHNV and CDR2 YYDKDF come from the germline V gene (reference sequence). The CDR3 coding sequence is TGTGCCACCAGCAGAGGGACGGGAAACTATGGCTACACCTTC. This encodes CATSRGTGNYGYTF.

CDR3 nucleotides: TGTGCCAGCAGCTTTAGCGCAGCTAGCACAGATACGCAGTATTTT. It specifies CASSFSAASTDTQYF. The chain couples TRBV11-2 to TRBJ2-3; D might be TRBD2 (5 bases). CDR1 and CDR2 from the germline V gene are SGHAT and FQNNGV. This CDR3 contains 15 residues. Trimming stripped 3 bases from V and 0 bases from J, with 10 bases between.